Here is one T cell receptor beta chain with its context. The sample belongs to a study of blood T cell repertoires in COVID-19. Per the authors' pipeline: Estimation of nucleated cell counts relied on the amplification of reference gene primers. The assay was immunoSEQ multiplex PCR, and TCRdb's table has in-frame clones only and misses some. The DNA was the basis for D and trimming; V, J and clone size are from that table. This table has roughly 220,000 clones, approximately 90% appearing once. The source of this sequence is a woman in her late teens or twenties in a cohort exposed to, infected with or recovered from COVID-19 (not recorded which). Sequenced material: PBMCs or T cells enriched from blood (not recorded which).

CDR3 DNA: TGTGCCAGCAGTTGGCAGGGGGACACTGAAGCTTTCTTT. Translated: CASSWQGDTEAFF. The gene calls are TRBV27 and TRBJ1-1; 7 bases align to TRBD1. The V and J ends lost 4 bases and 3 bases, in that order; junction bases with no gene match: 2. There are 13 residues in the CDR3. Germline loops: CDR1 MNHEY, CDR2 SMNVEV (reference sequence).